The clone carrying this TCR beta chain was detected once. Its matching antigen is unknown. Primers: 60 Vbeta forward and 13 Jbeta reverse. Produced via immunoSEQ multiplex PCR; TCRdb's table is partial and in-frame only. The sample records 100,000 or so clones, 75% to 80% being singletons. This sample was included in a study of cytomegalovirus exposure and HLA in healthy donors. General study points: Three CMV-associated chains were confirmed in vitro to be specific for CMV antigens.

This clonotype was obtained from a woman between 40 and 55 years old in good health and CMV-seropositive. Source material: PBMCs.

This chain's CDR3 is CASSPPGQIFYGYTF. The CDR3 DNA follows: TGTGCCAGCAGCCCTCCGGGACAGATATTCTATGGCTACACCTTC. V usage is TRBV14 and J usage is TRBJ1-2; 7 bases align to TRBD1. The CDR3 is made up of 15 amino acids. V lost 4 bases, J lost 4 bases, and 9 bases stayed unmatched. Germline CDR1 SGHDN, CDR2 FVKESK.